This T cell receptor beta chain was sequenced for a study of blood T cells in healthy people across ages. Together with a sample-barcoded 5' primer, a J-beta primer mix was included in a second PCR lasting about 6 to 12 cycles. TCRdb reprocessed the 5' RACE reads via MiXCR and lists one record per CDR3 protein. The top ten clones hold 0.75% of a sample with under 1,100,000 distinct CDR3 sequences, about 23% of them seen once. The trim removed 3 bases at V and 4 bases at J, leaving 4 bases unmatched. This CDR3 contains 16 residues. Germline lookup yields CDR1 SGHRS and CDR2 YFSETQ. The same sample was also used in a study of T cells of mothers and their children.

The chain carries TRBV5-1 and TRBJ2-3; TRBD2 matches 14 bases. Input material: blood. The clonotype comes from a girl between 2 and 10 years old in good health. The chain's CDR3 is CASSSGLAGAADTQYF. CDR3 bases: TGCGCCAGCAGCTCGGGACTAGCGGGAGCGGCAGATACGCAGTATTTT.